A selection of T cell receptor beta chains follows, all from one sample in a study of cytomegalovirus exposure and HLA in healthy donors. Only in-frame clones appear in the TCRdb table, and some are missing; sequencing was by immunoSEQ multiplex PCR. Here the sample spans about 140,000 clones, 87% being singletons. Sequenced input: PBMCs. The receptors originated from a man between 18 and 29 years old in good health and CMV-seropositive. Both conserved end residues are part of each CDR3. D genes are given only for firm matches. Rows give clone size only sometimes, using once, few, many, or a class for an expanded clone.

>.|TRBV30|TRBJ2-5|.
TGTGCCTGGATACAACAGGGAAAAGAGACCCAGTACTTC
CAWIQQGKETQYF
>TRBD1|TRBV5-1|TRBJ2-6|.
TGCGCCAGCAGCGAGGGACAGACTGGGGCCAACGTCCTGACTTTC
CASSEGQTGANVLTF
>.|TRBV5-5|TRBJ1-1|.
TGTGCCAGCAACCTCCGGACGGGGATCTCTGAAGCTTTCTTT
CASNLRTGISEAFF
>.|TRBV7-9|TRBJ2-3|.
TGTGCCAGCAGCTTAGGTGCAGGGGGGCGAACAGATACGCAGTATTTT
CASSLGAGGRTDTQYF
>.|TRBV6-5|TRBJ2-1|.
TGTGCCAGCAGCCTACGCTACCGAAATGAGCAGTTCTTC
CASSLRYRNEQFF
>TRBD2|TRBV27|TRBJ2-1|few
TGTGCCAGCAGTCGGGCTAGCGGGGTCTCCTACAATGAGCAGTTCTTC
CASSRASGVSYNEQFF
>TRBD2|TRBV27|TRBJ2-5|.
TGTGCCAGCCGTTCCGGGACTAGCAGAGAGACCCAGTACTTC
CASRSGTSRETQYF
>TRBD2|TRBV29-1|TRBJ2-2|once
TGCAGCGTTGAAAGTCCCGGGAGGCGAACCGGGGAGCTGTTTTTT
CSVESPGRRTGELFF
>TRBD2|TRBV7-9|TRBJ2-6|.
TGTGCCAGCAGCCCCAGAGTTTTTGCGGGAGTTTCTGGGGCCAACGTCCTGACTTTC
CASSPRVFAGVSGANVLTF
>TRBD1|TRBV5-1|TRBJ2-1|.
TGCGCCACAGGGGGCGCCGTCGATGAGCAGTTCTTC
CATGGAVDEQFF
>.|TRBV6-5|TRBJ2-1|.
TGTGCCAGCATGGAGTCCATATTCAATGAGCAGTTCTTC
CASMESIFNEQFF
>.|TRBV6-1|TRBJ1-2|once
TGTGCCAGCTGGTCAGGACAGCTCTATGGCTACACCTTC
CASWSGQLYGYTF
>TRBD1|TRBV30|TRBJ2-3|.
TGTGCCTACTTAGACAGGGCTAAGAGCACAGATACGCAGTATTTT
CAYLDRAKSTDTQYF
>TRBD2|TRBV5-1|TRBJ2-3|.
TGCGCCAGCAGCTTGGGGGCTAGCGGGAGCGGAGATACGCAGTATTTT
CASSLGASGSGDTQYF
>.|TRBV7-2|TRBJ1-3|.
TGTGCCAGCAGCCTAGGAGGACAGTCTGGAAACACCATATATTTT
CASSLGGQSGNTIYF
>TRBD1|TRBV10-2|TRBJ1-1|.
TGCGCCAGCAATTCCGCCGGGACAGCGAACACTGAAGCTTTCTTT
CASNSAGTANTEAFF
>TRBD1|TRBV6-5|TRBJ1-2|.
TGTGCCAGCAGTTTAAGACAGGGGGATGGCTACACCTTC
CASSLRQGDGYTF
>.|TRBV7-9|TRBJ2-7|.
TGTGCCAGCAGTTACACACAGGGACCCTACGAGCAGTACTTC
CASSYTQGPYEQYF
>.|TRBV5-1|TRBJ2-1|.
TGCGCCAGCAGCCTTGCACAGAATGAGCAGTTCTTC
CASSLAQNEQFF
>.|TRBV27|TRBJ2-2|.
TGTGCCAGCAGTTTATCGAGGGTGACCACCGGGGAGCTGTTTTTT
CASSLSRVTTGELFF
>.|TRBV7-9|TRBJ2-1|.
TGTGCCAGCAGCTACGACATACAAAATTGGAATGAGCAGTTCTTC
CASSYDIQNWNEQFF
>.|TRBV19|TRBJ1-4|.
TGTGCCTCCAATCGGGGGATTAATGAAAAACTGTTTTTT
CASNRGINEKLFF
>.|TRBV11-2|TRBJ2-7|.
TGTGCCAGCAGCTCCCTTAGCGGTATCTCCTACGAGCAGTACTTC
CASSSLSGISYEQYF
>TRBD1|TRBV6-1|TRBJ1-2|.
TGTGCCAGCAGTGAAAACCCGGGACAGCTCGGCTACACCTTC
CASSENPGQLGYTF
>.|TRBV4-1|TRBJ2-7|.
TGCGCCAGCAGCCAAGGGGACACCGCGGTTTACGAGCAGTACTTT
CASSQGDTAVYEQYF